One and the same sample provided the 18 T cell receptor beta chains below, sequenced in a study of vaccination and CD4 T cells after COVID-19. The antigens for these receptors are not known. Sequence data for DNA of cultured CD4+ T cells were generated by the Oncomine TCR Beta short-read assay. TCRdb reprocessed the PCR reads with MiXCR, giving one entry per CDR3 protein. The sample lists about 8,600 distinct CDR3 sequences; 40% to 50% were seen once. Documented treatment: roughly 11-day PBMC culture with coronavirus spike peptide pools or control peptides (ViraFEST assay). Those CD4+ T cells from the unexposed donor predate the COVID-19 pandemic (2011-2018). The sample taken for sequencing was CD4+ T cells from blood, cultured in vitro. The receptors were sampled from a human donor in good health.

CDR3 loop: CASTRGNYGYTF. Here the CDR3 DNA reads TGTGCCAGCACAAGAGGGAACTATGGCTACACCTTC. The gene calls are TRBV6-1 and TRBJ1-2; D not resolved. Looked up from germline, CDR1 is MNHNS and CDR2 is SASEGT. Trimming stripped 7 bases from V and 2 bases from J, with 8 bases between. This CDR3 has 12 residues.

J is TRBJ1-2 and V is TRBV20-1; D is perhaps TRBD1 (5 bases). The V and J ends lost 2 bases and 4 bases respectively, with 14 bases between them. This CDR3 is built from 14 residues. Germline V CDR1 and CDR2: DFQATT, SNEGSKA (reference sequence). This CDR3 is CSARRGGLGYGYTF. DNA of the CDR3: TGCAGTGCTAGACGGGGGGGGTTGGGCTATGGCTACACCTTC.

V usage is TRBV7-8 and J usage is TRBJ2-1; either TRBD1 or TRBD2 may fit D (5 bases each). The V gene's germline CDR1 is SGHVS and CDR2 FQNEAQ. The CDR3 consists of 17 residues. Trimming removed 6 bases at V and 6 bases at J, with 24 bases between. The CDR3 here is CASRSAAGRVIINEQFF. The DNA of the CDR3 is TGTGCCAGCAGATCAGCGGCGGGCAGGGTTATAATCAATGAGCAGTTCTTC.

The chain links TRBV5-4 to TRBJ2-6; D is perhaps TRBD1 (5 bases). Germline CDR1 SGHNT, CDR2 YYREEE (reference sequence). V lost 1 base and J lost 3, with 8 bases in between. The CDR3 has 15 residues. The CDR3 loop reads CASSLKGVGANVLTF. CDR3 coding DNA: TGTGCCAGCAGCTTGAAAGGGGTTGGGGCCAACGTCCTGACTTTC.

This clonotype has more than one count but fewer than ten. This CDR3 reads CASSLSQGGQPQHF. The CDR3 nucleotides are TGTGCCAGCAGTTTATCACAGGGAGGACAGCCCCAGCATTTT. The gene calls are TRBV27 and TRBJ1-5, with a tentative D call TRBD1 (6 bases). Germline lookup yields CDR1 MNHEY and CDR2 SMNVEV (reference sequence). The V and J ends lost 0 bases and 7 bases respectively, with 10 bases between them. The CDR3 has 14 residues.

The chain has TRBV7-2 and TRBJ1-3; D may be TRBD1 (6 bases). Trimming removed 3 bases from V and 0 bases from J, with 9 bases in between. This CDR3 is 15 amino acids long. CDR1 SGHTA and CDR2 FQGNSA come from the germline V gene. The CDR3 loop is CASSFNRVSGNTIYF. CDR3 sequence (DNA): TGTGCCAGCAGCTTTAACAGGGTCTCTGGAAACACCATATATTTT.

Of note for this clonotype: One junction end does not reproduce the germline sequence, and a read error may be involved. The chain uses TRBV20-1 and TRBJ1-6, with TRBD1 as a possible D gene (6 bases). The CDR3 runs 15 residues. Germline lookup yields CDR1 DFQATT and CDR2 SNEGSKA (reference sequence). CDR3 bases: TGCAGTGCTTCCGTAGGGGGAGTTTATAGTTCACCCCTCCACTTT. Translated: CSASVGGVYSSPLHF.

This clonotype was recorded a few times. DNA for the CDR3: TGCGCCAGCAGCCTATTTGTATCGGGGGGAGTTACTGAAGCTTTCTTT. This translates into CASSLFVSGGVTEAFF. The rearrangement links TRBV4-3 to TRBJ1-1; D possibly corresponds to TRBD1 (5 bases). V was clipped by 4 bases and J by 5 bases, with 20 bases between them. This CDR3 is built from 16 residues. Germline V CDR1 and CDR2: LGHNA, YSLEER.

This clonotype was detected once. The chain has TRBV20-1 and TRBJ2-1, with 10 bases matching TRBD2. Germline-derived CDR1 and CDR2 are DFQATT and SNEGSKA (reference sequence). This CDR3 has 15 amino acids. After removal of 1 base from V and 3 bases from J, the junction contained 3 bases not matched to a gene. CDR3 sequence (DNA): TGCAGTGCTAGAGTGAAGCGGGGGGGCTACAATGAGCAGTTCTTC. This sequence encodes CSARVKRGGYNEQFF.

This chain links TRBV10-2 with TRBJ2-3; the D is unclear. Germline loops: CDR1 WSHSY, CDR2 SAAADI. The CDR3 is 14 amino acids. V gave up 0 bases and J gave up 1 base, with 5 bases separating them. The CDR3 loop is CASSESSRTDTQYF. Written as DNA, the CDR3 is TGCGCCAGCAGTGAGTCGAGCCGCACAGATACGCAGTATTTT.

The rearrangement links TRBV5-1 to TRBJ1-2; D possibly corresponds to TRBD1 (5 bases). Deletions cut 0 bases from V and 2 bases from J, with 8 bases between. Germline assignment: CDR1 SGHRS and CDR2 YFSETQ. CDR3 length equals 14 residues. As DNA, the CDR3 is TGCGCCAGCAGCTTGGGGGACGGGAACTATGGCTACACCTTC. Amino acid sequence: CASSLGDGNYGYTF.

This clonotype showed up just once. The chain couples TRBV28 to TRBJ1-2; the match to TRBD1 covers 8 bases. The CDR3 spans 13 residues. The V gene's germline CDR1 is MDHEN and CDR2 SYDVKM. The V and J ends lost 7 bases and 5 bases, in that order; junction bases with no gene match: 6. The CDR3 bases are TGTGCCAGCACCAGGACAGGGTCGTATGGCTACACCTTC. Its protein is CASTRTGSYGYTF.

Regarding this clonotype: At one boundary the junction diverges from the germline segment, which might be a read error. The rearrangement uses TRBV6-1 and TRBJ2-5; D might be TRBD1 or TRBD2, each matching 5 bases. The CDR3 loop spans 14 amino acids. Germline values: CDR1 MNHNS, CDR2 SASEGT. CDR3 coding DNA: TGTGCCAGCAGACGGGACCAAAGGGGAGAGGCCCAGTACTTC. The encoded protein is CASRRDQRGEAQYF.

In this sample, this clonotype is medium-sized. This sequence joins TRBV27 and TRBJ1-2; TRBD1 aligns across 7 bases. Looked up from germline, CDR1 is MNHEY and CDR2 is SMNVEV (reference sequence). Trimming took 5 bases from V and 7 from J; bases not matched to a gene: 13. The CDR3 is 15 residues long. The CDR3 sequence: CASSHTGAIGGGYTF. CDR3 DNA: TGTGCCAGCAGTCACACAGGGGCAATCGGTGGTGGCTACACCTTC.

This chain uses TRBV20-1 with TRBJ1-6, with a possible D match to TRBD1 (6 bases). The germline gives CDR1 DFQATT, CDR2 SNEGSKA (reference sequence). V was pared by 5 bases and J by 4 bases, with 9 bases between. CDR3 length equals 13 residues. CDR3 protein: CSAATGYNSPLHF. The CDR3 bases are TGCAGTGCTGCCACAGGGTATAATTCACCCCTCCACTTT.

The chain employs TRBV7-2 and TRBJ1-1; TRBD1 is a possible D gene (5 bases). The CDR3 loop spans 13 amino acids. The V end lost 2 bases, the J end lost 4 bases, and 8 bases lay between the germline ends. Germline CDR1 is SGHTA and CDR2 is FQGNSA. The CDR3 DNA is TGTGCCAGCAGCTTAAGCGGGGGCACTGAAGCTTTCTTT. Protein product: CASSLSGGTEAFF.

This chain connects TRBV29-1 to TRBJ1-4; TRBD1 might be the D (5 bases). V lost 7 bases and J lost 4, with 13 bases in between. This CDR3 spans 13 amino acids. The germline CDR1 and CDR2 sequences are SQVTM and ANQGSEA. The CDR3 nucleotides are TGCAGCGCCCTCCGACAGTATAATGAAAAACTGTTTTTT. This sequence encodes CSALRQYNEKLFF.

The rearrangement joins TRBV19 to TRBJ2-3; 7 positions agree with TRBD2. V dropped 5 bases and J dropped 6; count of bases not matched to a gene: 8. The CDR3 consists of 14 residues. Germline loops: CDR1 LNHDA, CDR2 SQIVND (reference sequence). The CDR3 loop reads CASSQRGGPDTQYF. In DNA, the CDR3 is TGTGCCAGTAGTCAGCGGGGTGGACCGGATACGCAGTATTTT.